The 27 T cell receptor beta chains given below trace back to one sample, sequenced in a study of T cells in Graves' hyperthyroidism and ophthalmopathy. RNA transcripts were the template for amplifying TCR beta CDR3 regions. HTBI primers were employed in a first-round RT-PCR of the TCR CDR3. TCRdb called the multiplex PCR reads again in MiXCR, with one record for every CDR3 protein. This table holds under 400,000 distinct CDR3 sequences, roughly 15% found once. The material sequenced was blood. The receptors originated from a woman aged 55-75 years with Graves' ophthalmopathy.

V is TRBV10-2 and J is TRBJ2-1; 8 nucleotides align to TRBD1. Trimming took 5 bases from V and 10 from J; bases not matched to a gene: 10. There are 14 residues in the CDR3. The germline V gene has CDR1 WSHSY and CDR2 SAAADI. The DNA of the CDR3 is TGCGCCAGCAGTACGGCGGCAGGGGGCTTAGAGCAGTTCTTC. It is translated as CASSTAAGGLEQFF.

This clonotype was found many times. The chain's CDR3 is CASSPSDRGRTDTQYF. The CDR3 nucleotides read TGTGCCAGCAGCCCGTCGGACAGGGGCCGCACAGATACGCAGTATTTT. This chain links TRBV11-2 with TRBJ2-3; 9 bases map to TRBD1. V dropped 5 bases and J dropped 1; count of bases not matched to a gene: 7. From germline, CDR1 is SGHAT and CDR2 FQNNGV. The CDR3 length is 16 residues.

This clonotype was found many times. This chain uses TRBV5-1 with TRBJ2-7; 9 positions agree with TRBD2. This CDR3 spans 16 amino acids. Germline V gives CDR1 SGHRS, CDR2 YFSETQ. The V gene end was trimmed by 0 bases and the J gene end by 5 bases; junction bases not matched to a gene: 9. CDR3 in amino acids: CASSLGSAGGPDEQYF. DNA of the CDR3: TGCGCCAGCAGCTTGGGGAGCGCGGGAGGGCCTGACGAGCAGTACTTC.

The table lists this clonotype with many counts. The chain carries TRBV18 and TRBJ2-3; no clear D. The CDR3 length is 13 residues. Trimming removed 2 bases from V and 5 bases from J, with 8 bases in between. Germline CDR1 reads KGHSH; CDR2 reads LQKENI. Here the CDR3 DNA reads TGTGCCAGCTCACCAAGGACCAAAGATACGCAGTATTTT. This sequence encodes CASSPRTKDTQYF.

The chain uses TRBV29-1 and TRBJ2-7; D ambiguous. The CDR3 covers 15 residues. Germline loops: CDR1 SQVTM, CDR2 ANQGSEA. V was shortened by 0 bases and J by 0 bases, with 12 bases between the two germline ends. CDR3 in amino acids: CSVEEYTSNSYEQYF. The CDR3 region has the DNA TGCAGCGTTGAAGAGTACACGTCGAACTCCTACGAGCAGTACTTC.

This clonotype was seen repeatedly, ten times or more. The chain links TRBV3-1 to TRBJ2-5; 11 bases map to TRBD2. This CDR3 is built from 19 residues. Germline V gene lookup returns CDR1 LGHDT and CDR2 YNNKEL (reference sequence). The junction had 14 bases not matched to a gene; V was cut back by 0 bases and J by 5 bases. The CDR3 DNA reads TGTGCCAGCAGCCAAGACGCAACTAGCGGGAGTTTGGGCCTGGAGACCCAGTACTTC. This gives the protein CASSQDATSGSLGLETQYF.

The sample holds a few counts of this clonotype. J is TRBJ1-5 and V is TRBV4-1; D remains unclear. The CDR3 has 15 residues. Germline V gene lookup returns CDR1 MGHRA and CDR2 YSYEKL. V was cut by 3 bases and J by 3 bases, with 12 bases left in between. CDR3 residues: CASSQERNLNQPQHF. The CDR3 coding sequence is TGCGCCAGCAGCCAGGAAAGAAATCTCAATCAGCCCCAGCATTTT.

This clonotype has ten or more counts. The chain recombines TRBV27 with TRBJ2-7; TRBD1 matches 10 bases. CDR1 MNHEY and CDR2 SMNVEV come from the germline V gene (reference sequence). The CDR3 covers 15 residues. Trimming at V came to 3 bases and at J to 6 bases, leaving 8 bases not matched to a gene. The CDR3 sequence is CASSFGGQGSGEQYF. CDR3 sequence (DNA): TGTGCCAGCAGTTTCGGGGGACAGGGGTCGGGCGAGCAGTACTTC.

The chain links TRBV20-1 to TRBJ1-5; the D gene is possibly TRBD1 (6 bases). The CDR3 has 16 amino acids. Trimming took off 5 bases at V and 2 bases at J, with 19 bases between the two ends. Germline V gene data show CDR1 as DFQATT and CDR2 as SNEGSKA (reference sequence). CDR3 in DNA: TGCAGTGCTCTTCAGTGGGGGGCAAATGGCAATCAGCCCCAGCATTTT. This translates into CSALQWGANGNQPQHF.

This chain connects TRBV19 to TRBJ2-4; 10 nucleotides agree with TRBD1. The CDR3 sequence is 15 residues long. CDR1 LNHDA and CDR2 SQIVND come from the germline V gene (reference sequence). The V segment lost 7 bases and the J segment 6 bases; nucleotides outside the gene matches: 9. CDR3 DNA sequence: TGTGCCAGTACCCCCTCCGGGACAGGGGTAAACATTCAGTACTTC. It yields the protein CASTPSGTGVNIQYF.

This clonotype has a count of ten or more. The chain uses TRBV28 and TRBJ2-1; D may be TRBD1 or TRBD2 (6 bases each). Germline CDR1 reads MDHEN; CDR2 reads SYDVKM. This CDR3 is 16 amino acids long. V lost 7 bases, J lost 10 bases, and 26 bases lay in between. The CDR3 is CASKGGGSARFREQFF. CDR3 nucleotide sequence: TGTGCCAGCAAAGGAGGGGGTAGTGCGCGGTTTAGGGAGCAGTTCTTC.

This clonotype has a count of ten or more. The chain combines TRBV20-1 with TRBJ2-7, with D perhaps TRBD2 (5 bases). Germline values: CDR1 DFQATT, CDR2 SNEGSKA (reference sequence). This CDR3 contains 14 residues. The germline V and J ends were trimmed by 3 bases and 2 bases, with 14 bases remaining between them. CDR3 DNA: TGCAGTGCTAGGCCCAGCGGTACAACCTACGAGCAGTACTTC. Translating it yields CSARPSGTTYEQYF.

The chain joins TRBV4-2 to TRBJ2-7; possibly TRBD2 for D (12 bases). The germline V gene encodes CDR1 LGHNA and CDR2 YNFKEQ. V lost 4 bases to trimming and J lost 2 bases, with 30 bases between them. CDR3 length: 20 residues. The CDR3 sequence: CASSRPTGTGGLAGAYEQYF. CDR3 coding DNA: TGTGCCAGCAGCCGCCCAACCGGGACAGGGGGACTAGCGGGCGCCTACGAGCAGTACTTC.

The genes are TRBV28 and TRBJ1-1, with 8 bases matching TRBD1. The CDR3 covers 13 residues. Germline V CDR1 and CDR2: MDHEN, SYDVKM. V gave up 8 bases and J gave up 10 bases; unmatched junction bases: 12. CDR3 protein: CASLNKDRVRAFF. The CDR3 region has the DNA TGTGCCAGCCTAAACAAGGACAGGGTGAGAGCTTTCTTT.

Regarding this clonotype: This may stem from a read error, because a much larger clone lies one nucleotide away. This CDR3 reads CANSEGAGGNQPQHF. The CDR3 bases are TGTGCCAACAGTGAAGGAGCGGGGGGCAATCAGCCCCAGCATTTT. The chain has TRBV2 and TRBJ1-5; maybe TRBD1 (5 bases). The V gene's germline CDR1 is SNHLY and CDR2 FYNNEI. The CDR3 loop spans 15 amino acids.

The chain employs TRBV7-9 and TRBJ2-1, with D possibly called TRBD1 or TRBD2 (9 bases each). The CDR3 totals 19 residues. V was pared by 5 bases and J by 10 bases, with 33 bases between. Germline lookup yields CDR1 SEHNR and CDR2 FQNEAQ (reference sequence). CDR3 sequence: CASSAPTGGSGRGRGEQFF. The CDR3 coding sequence is TGTGCCAGCAGCGCCCCGACAGGGGGTAGCGGGAGAGGGAGGGGGGAGCAGTTCTTC.

This clonotype was observed many times. The rearrangement uses TRBV6-1 and TRBJ2-3; D is undetermined. Germline V gene sequence: CDR1 MNHNS, CDR2 SASEGT. There are 13 residues in the CDR3. V shed 7 bases and J shed 3 bases, with 11 bases lying between them. CDR3 DNA sequence: TGTGCCAGCAACGAGGCCGGGACAGATACGCAGTATTTT. Its protein is CASNEAGTDTQYF.

This clonotype was detected only a few times. The chain recombines TRBV4-2 with TRBJ2-7; D remains ambiguous. This CDR3 contains 13 residues. The germline V gene encodes CDR1 LGHNA and CDR2 YNFKEQ. V was shortened by 4 bases and J by 1 base, with 8 bases between the two germline ends. CDR3 loop: CASSPVLSYEQYF. CDR3 coding DNA: TGTGCCAGCAGCCCTGTACTATCCTACGAGCAGTACTTC.

This clonotype appeared a few times. One end of the junction does not line up with germline, which may come from a read error. V is TRBV3-1 and J is TRBJ1-1; no reliable D call. Germline CDR1 reads LGHDT; CDR2 reads YNNKEL (reference sequence). The CDR3 covers 15 residues. CDR3 amino acids: CVSSPPGNLNTEAFF. The CDR3, as DNA: TGTGTCAGCAGCCCCCCCGGAAACTTGAACACTGAAGCTTTCTTT.

This clonotype was recorded at least ten times. The chain couples TRBV28 to TRBJ2-1, with D possibly matching TRBD1 (6 bases). There are 15 residues in the CDR3. V lost 6 bases, J lost 8 bases, and 20 bases lay in between. Per germline, CDR1 MDHEN and CDR2 SYDVKM. DNA of the CDR3: TGTGCCAGCAGGTCCACAGGGTACGGAGTGGATGAGCAGTTCTTC. As protein: CASRSTGYGVDEQFF.

This clonotype showed up just a few times. The chain employs TRBV24-1 and TRBJ2-3; D is unclear. Germline loops: CDR1 KGHDR, CDR2 SFDVKD. This CDR3 comprises 13 residues. With 2 bases removed from V and 3 bases from J, the gap between germline ends came to 5 bases. CDR3 loop: CATSDWGTDTQYF. The DNA of the CDR3 is TGTGCCACCAGTGATTGGGGTACAGATACGCAGTATTTT.

This clonotype was detected many times. The V call is TRBV18, the J call TRBJ1-2; TRBD1 matches 8 bases. The CDR3 totals 16 residues. V gave up 0 bases and J gave up 4 bases; unmatched junction bases: 7. The germline gives CDR1 KGHSH, CDR2 LQKENI. This CDR3 is CASSPPPRGLRYGYTF. The CDR3 nucleotides read TGTGCCAGCTCACCACCCCCCAGGGGGCTCCGCTATGGCTACACCTTC.

This clonotype was seen at least ten times. The CDR3 reads CASSVVRAGGSETQYF. The CDR3 DNA sequence: TGTGCCAGCAGTGTAGTACGAGCGGGAGGTTCTGAGACCCAGTACTTC. The chain links TRBV6-1 to TRBJ2-5; TRBD2 aligns across 9 bases. Trimming took 4 bases from V and 5 from J; bases not matched to a gene: 11. The CDR3 covers 16 residues. Germline CDR1 is MNHNS and CDR2 is SASEGT.

The sample holds many counts of this clonotype. V gene TRBV5-1 combines with J gene TRBJ2-5, with 8 bases matching TRBD1. J lost 5 bases, V lost 4 bases, and 10 bases had no gene match. Per the germline V gene, CDR1 is SGHRS and CDR2 is YFSETQ. This CDR3 spans 15 amino acids. DNA of the CDR3: TGCGCCAGCAGCAGGACAGGGACCCCGGGGGAGACCCAGTACTTC. Protein: CASSRTGTPGETQYF.

This clonotype was seen ten or more times. The J gene is TRBJ2-2, the V gene TRBV20-1; D gene uncertain. V lost 6 bases to trimming and J lost 5 bases, with 13 bases between them. CDR3 size: 13 residues. Germline values: CDR1 DFQATT, CDR2 SNEGSKA (reference sequence). This chain's CDR3 is CSARPLGTGELFF. For the CDR3, the DNA is TGCAGTGCCCGTCCTTTGGGGACCGGGGAGCTGTTTTTT.

This clonotype was detected ten times or more. This chain uses TRBV5-1 with TRBJ2-1, with 8 bases aligning to TRBD1. The CDR3 length is 17 residues. The germline gives CDR1 SGHRS, CDR2 YFSETQ. Trimming cost V 4 bases and J 10 bases; bases outside gene matches: 19. The CDR3 DNA sequence: TGCGCCAGCAGCCGTAGACCAGGGGGCCCATATACGGGGGAGCAGTTCTTC. Translated: CASSRRPGGPYTGEQFF.

This clonotype was detected only a few times. The chain employs TRBV5-1 and TRBJ2-1; 11 nucleotides align to TRBD2. Germline V lookup: CDR1 SGHRS, CDR2 YFSETQ. The CDR3 consists of 16 residues. Losses at the gene ends were 7 bases for V and 7 bases for J; bases not matched to a gene: 13. CDR3 nucleotide sequence: TGCGCCAGCGGATTATTAACTAGCGGGAGTTCGAATGAGCAGTTCTTC. This translates into CASGLLTSGSSNEQFF.